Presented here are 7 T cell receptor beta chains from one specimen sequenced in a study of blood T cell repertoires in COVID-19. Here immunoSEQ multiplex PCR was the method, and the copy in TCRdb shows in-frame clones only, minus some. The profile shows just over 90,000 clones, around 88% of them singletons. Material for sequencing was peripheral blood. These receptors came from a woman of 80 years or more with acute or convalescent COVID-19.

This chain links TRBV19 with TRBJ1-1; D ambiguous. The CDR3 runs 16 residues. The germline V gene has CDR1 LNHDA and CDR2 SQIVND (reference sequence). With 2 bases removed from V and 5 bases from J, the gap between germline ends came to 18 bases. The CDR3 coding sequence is TGTGCCAGTAGTATATTGATATTGGGGAGAAGGACTGAAGCTTTCTTT. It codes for CASSILILGRRTEAFF. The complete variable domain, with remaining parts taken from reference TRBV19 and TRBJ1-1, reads DGGITQSPKYLFRKEGQNVTLSCEQNLNHDAMYWYRQDPGQGLRLIYYSQIVNDFQKGDIAEGYSVSREKKESFPLTVTSAQKNPTAFYLCASSILILGRRTEAFFGQGTRLTVV.

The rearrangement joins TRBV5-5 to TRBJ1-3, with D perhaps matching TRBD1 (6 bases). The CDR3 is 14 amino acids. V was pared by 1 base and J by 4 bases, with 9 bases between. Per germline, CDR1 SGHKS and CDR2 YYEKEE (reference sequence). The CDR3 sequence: CASSLQGTGNTIYF. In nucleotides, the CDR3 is TGTGCCAGCAGCTTGCAGGGGACCGGAAACACCATATATTTT.

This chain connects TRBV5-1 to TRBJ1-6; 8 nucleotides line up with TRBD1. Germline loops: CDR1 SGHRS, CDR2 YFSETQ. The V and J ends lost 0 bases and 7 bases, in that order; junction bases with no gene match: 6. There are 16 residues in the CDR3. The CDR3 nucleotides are TGCGCCAGCAGCTTGGCAGGACAGGGTGGCAATTCACCCCTCCACTTT. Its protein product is CASSLAGQGGNSPLHF.

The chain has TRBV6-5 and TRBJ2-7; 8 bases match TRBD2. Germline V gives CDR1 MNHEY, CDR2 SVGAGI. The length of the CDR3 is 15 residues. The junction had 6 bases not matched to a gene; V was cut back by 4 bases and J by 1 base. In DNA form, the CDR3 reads TGTGCCAGCAGTTTAGAGCGGGGGAGATCCTACGAGCAGTACTTC. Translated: CASSLERGRSYEQYF.

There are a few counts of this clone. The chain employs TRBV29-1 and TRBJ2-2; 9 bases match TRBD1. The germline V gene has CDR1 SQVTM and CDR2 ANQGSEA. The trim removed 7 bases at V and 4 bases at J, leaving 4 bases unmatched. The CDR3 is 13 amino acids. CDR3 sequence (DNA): TGCAGCGCGGACAGGGGTCCCACCGGGGAGCTGTTTTTT. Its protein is CSADRGPTGELFF.

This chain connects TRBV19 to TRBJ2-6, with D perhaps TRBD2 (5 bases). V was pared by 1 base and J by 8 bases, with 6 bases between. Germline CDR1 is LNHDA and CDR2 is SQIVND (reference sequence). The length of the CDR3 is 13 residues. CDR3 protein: CASSIAGTNVLTF. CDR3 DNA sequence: TGTGCCAGTAGTATAGCCGGGACCAACGTCCTGACTTTC.

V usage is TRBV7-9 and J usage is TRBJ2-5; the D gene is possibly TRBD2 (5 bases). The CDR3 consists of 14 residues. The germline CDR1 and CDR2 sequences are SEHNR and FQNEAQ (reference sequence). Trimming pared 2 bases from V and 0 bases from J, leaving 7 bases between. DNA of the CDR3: TGTGCCAGCAGCTTATTCGGGGACCAAGAGACCCAGTACTTC. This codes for CASSLFGDQETQYF.